This T cell receptor (beta chain) came from a study of cytomegalovirus exposure and HLA in healthy donors. Looking at the study overall: The 100 to 150 validation repertoires matched the 650 to 850 first-cohort repertoires in platform, a later analysis reported.

The CDR3 spans 11 residues. Germline assignment: CDR1 MDHEN and CDR2 SYDVKM. Between the trimmed V and J ends, which lost 4 bases and 9 bases, there was a span of 10 bases. Libraries were prepared by immunoSEQ multiplex PCR; TCRdb keeps only in-frame clonotypes and omits some of them. The table has 150,000 to 200,000 clones, about 90% seen once. J is TRBJ2-7 and V is TRBV28; TRBD2 is a possible D gene (6 bases). The sequencing sample was made of PBMCs. The sequence derives from a woman aged 18 to 35 in good health and CMV-seropositive. CDR3 in amino acids: CASSWGDGQYF. The CDR3 DNA is TGTGCCAGCAGTTGGGGGGACGGGCAGTACTTC.